Listed below are T cell receptor beta chains from one sample, sequenced in a study of regulatory T cells in long-lasting Graves disease. TCRdb called the multiplex PCR reads again in MiXCR, with one record for every CDR3 protein. The sample holds 350,000 to 400,000 distinct CDR3 sequences; roughly 15% are singletons and the top ten take just over 20%. This same sample was also taken into another study, of T cells in Graves' hyperthyroidism and ophthalmopathy.

The source was peripheral blood mononuclear cells (PBMCs), collected at new diagnosis, from a patient treated with antithyroid drugs. These TCRs come from a woman younger than 30 with Graves disease. Each CDR3 is given with its conserved first and last residue. A D gene is named only where the DNA matches it firmly. Clone size appears in some rows only: once, few, many, or a class for an expanded clone.

size: many; V: TRBV3-1; J: TRBJ2-7; D: TRBD2; DNA: TGTGCCAGCAGCGAGACTAGCGGGGGGGTCAGCTCCTACGAGCAGTACTTC; CDR3: CASSETSGGVSSYEQYF
size: many; V: TRBV5-1; J: TRBJ2-7; D: TRBD1; DNA: TGCGCCAGCCGCACGACCGGGACAGCGTCCTACGAGCAGTACTTC; CDR3: CASRTTGTASYEQYF
size: many; V: TRBV12-3/TRBV12-4; J: TRBJ2-7; D: TRBD1; DNA: TGTGCCAGCAGTTTAGCGGGGGCAGGGGGCGAGCAGTACTTC; CDR3: CASSLAGAGGEQYF
size: .; V: TRBV29-1; J: TRBJ2-4; D: .; DNA: TGCAGCGTCAGGATAGCCAAAAACATTCAGTACTTC; CDR3: CSVRIAKNIQYF
size: once; V: TRBV7-6; J: TRBJ2-1; D: TRBD2; DNA: TGTGCCAGCAGCTTACTAGCGGGAGGGGGGTCCAATGAGCAGTTCTTC; CDR3: CASSLLAGGGSNEQFF
size: few; V: TRBV28; J: TRBJ1-2; D: .; DNA: TGTGCCAGCATTAGTTCCCCACGGACCAGTGGCTACACCTTC; CDR3: CASISSPRTSGYTF
size: many; V: TRBV30; J: TRBJ2-7; D: .; DNA: TGTGCCTGGAGTGTAGGAGGGGGCGACGAAGAGCAGTACTTC; CDR3: CAWSVGGGDEEQYF
size: few; V: TRBV9; J: TRBJ2-2; D: TRBD2; DNA: TGTGCCAGCAGCGCCTCAGACGATTCACTAGCGGCGAACACCGGGGAGCTGTTTTTT; CDR3: CASSASDDSLAANTGELFF
size: few; V: TRBV7-9; J: TRBJ2-7; D: TRBD2; DNA: TGTGCCAGCAGCGGGGGGGAGGGTTCCTACGAGCAGTACTTC; CDR3: CASSGGEGSYEQYF
size: .; V: TRBV6-1; J: TRBJ2-5; D: TRBD1; DNA: TGTGCCAGCAGTAGACAGGGGATTGGCGGATTGAGCAGACGGCCAAAAGAGACCCAGTACTTC; CDR3: CASSRQGIGGLSRRPKETQYF
size: few; V: TRBV5-1; J: TRBJ2-6; D: .; DNA: TGCGCCAGCAGCTTGTGGGGGCCTGGGCGCTCTGGGGCCAACGTCCTGACTTTC; CDR3: CASSLWGPGRSGANVLTF
size: many; V: TRBV3-1; J: TRBJ2-5; D: TRBD1; DNA: TGTGCCAGCAGCCCCTGGGGCAGGGGGCGCCGGGAGACCCAGTACTTC; CDR3: CASSPWGRGRRETQYF
size: many; V: TRBV30; J: TRBJ2-5; D: TRBD1; DNA: TGTGCCTGGAGTGACAGGGGGCAAGAGACCCAGTACTTC; CDR3: CAWSDRGQETQYF
size: .; V: TRBV5-1; J: TRBJ2-7; D: .; DNA: TGCGCCAGCAGGCCGGGTCGGAGGGACGCCTACGAGCAGTACTTC; CDR3: CASRPGRRDAYEQYF
size: .; V: TRBV5-1; J: TRBJ1-2; D: .; DNA: TGCGCCAGCAGCTTGGCCACAGGCTATGGCTACACCTTC; CDR3: CASSLATGYGYTF
size: many; V: TRBV6-1; J: TRBJ1-5; D: TRBD1; DNA: TGTGCCAGCAGCGGACAGGGGTTCAATCAGCCCCAGCATTTT; CDR3: CASSGQGFNQPQHF
size: many; V: TRBV3-1; J: TRBJ2-1; D: .; DNA: TGTGCCAGCAGCCAAGACCGGGACCGATACTTC; CDR3: CASSQDRDRYF
size: many; V: TRBV4-2; J: TRBJ1-1; D: .; DNA: TGTGCCAGCAGCCAATTATCGAACACTGAAGCTTTCTTT; CDR3: CASSQLSNTEAFF
size: many; V: TRBV7-8; J: TRBJ2-1; D: .; DNA: TGTGCCAGCGGGCAGGATCGTGAGCAGTTCTTC; CDR3: CASGQDREQFF
size: .; V: TRBV20-1; J: TRBJ1-1; D: .; DNA: TGCAGTGCTAGAGATCCCGGGGGTAGCACTGAAGCTTTCTTT; CDR3: CSARDPGGSTEAFF
size: many; V: TRBV11-2; J: TRBJ1-1; D: .; DNA: TGTGCCAGCAGCTTAATGGGGCGCCGAGACACTGAAGCTTTCTTT; CDR3: CASSLMGRRDTEAFF
size: many; V: TRBV6-2/TRBV6-3; J: TRBJ2-5; D: .; DNA: TGTGCCAGCAGTTACCTCGGCGGGGAGACCCAGTACTTC; CDR3: CASSYLGGETQYF
size: many; V: TRBV11-2; J: TRBJ2-5; D: .; DNA: TGTGCCAGCAGCTTAAACAGGGCTAAAGAGACCCAGTACTTC; CDR3: CASSLNRAKETQYF
size: many; V: TRBV5-1; J: TRBJ1-1; D: .; DNA: TGCGCCAGCAGCGTGGAGGGATCTGAAGCTTTCTTT; CDR3: CASSVEGSEAFF
size: many; V: TRBV28; J: TRBJ1-2; D: .; DNA: TGTGCCAGCAGTTTATACAGGTGGGCCAGCAGGCCCACTAACTATGGCTACACCTTC; CDR3: CASSLYRWASRPTNYGYTF
size: .; V: TRBV7-6; J: TRBJ2-3; D: .; DNA: TGTGCCAGCAGCTTAGCGTGGGGAGGCACAGATACGCAGTATTTT; CDR3: CASSLAWGGTDTQYF
size: once; V: TRBV5-1; J: TRBJ2-4; D: .; DNA: TGCGCCAGCAGCTTGGCCGGGGGCGGTGACTATGGCTCCACCTTC; CDR3: CASSLAGGGDYGSTF
size: many; V: TRBV29-1; J: TRBJ2-2; D: TRBD1; DNA: TGCAGCGTCGGACAGGGCAGCACCGGGGAGCTGTTTTTT; CDR3: CSVGQGSTGELFF
size: .; V: TRBV30; J: TRBJ2-1; D: .; DNA: TGTGCCTGGAGTGAAAAGGGTCTCGATGAGCAGTTCTTC; CDR3: CAWSEKGLDEQFF
size: .; V: TRBV20-1; J: TRBJ2-3; D: TRBD2; DNA: TGCAGTGCTAGAGAAAGAGCGGGGTTTTCAGATACGCAGTATTTT; CDR3: CSARERAGFSDTQYF
size: .; V: TRBV7-2; J: TRBJ1-5; D: .; DNA: TGTGCCAGCAGCTTCGGGACGGGGTGGGATCAGCCCCAGCATTTT; CDR3: CASSFGTGWDQPQHF
size: few; V: TRBV18; J: TRBJ2-3; D: TRBD2; DNA: TGTGCCAGCTCACCACGTGCTAGCGGGGGGACAGATACGCAGTATTTT; CDR3: CASSPRASGGTDTQYF